This entry features one T cell receptor beta chain sequence. V was cut by 0 bases and J by 3 bases, with 11 bases left in between. Looked up from germline, CDR1 is LGHDT and CDR2 is YNNKEL (reference sequence). CDR3 size: 15 residues. Participants were aged about 18 to 100 years from around 26 US areas. The entry originates in a study of blood T cell repertoires in COVID-19. About the research overall: The United States, Italy and Spain provided the acute and convalescent COVID-19 samples. PBMCs, B-cell-depleted T cells, or T cells were the source of the cDNA or gDNA that made up the material.

In the original analysis: Counts of nucleated cells, estimated from reference gene primer amplification, were obtained. Assay: immunoSEQ multiplex PCR; the TCRdb copy retains only in-frame clones and omits some. V and J calls and clone size are copied from that table; D and trimming were computed from the DNA. This table has fewer than 500,000 clones, 87% appearing once. This sequence was found in a young woman who had recovered from COVID-19. The J gene is TRBJ1-2, the V gene TRBV3-1 (or the pseudogene TRBV3-2); D might be TRBD1 (5 bases). Sequenced input: PBMCs or T cells enriched from blood (not recorded which). The CDR3 loop reads CASSQDRQGYYGYTF. As DNA, the CDR3 is TGTGCCAGCAGCCAAGATAGGCAGGGTTACTATGGCTACACCTTC.